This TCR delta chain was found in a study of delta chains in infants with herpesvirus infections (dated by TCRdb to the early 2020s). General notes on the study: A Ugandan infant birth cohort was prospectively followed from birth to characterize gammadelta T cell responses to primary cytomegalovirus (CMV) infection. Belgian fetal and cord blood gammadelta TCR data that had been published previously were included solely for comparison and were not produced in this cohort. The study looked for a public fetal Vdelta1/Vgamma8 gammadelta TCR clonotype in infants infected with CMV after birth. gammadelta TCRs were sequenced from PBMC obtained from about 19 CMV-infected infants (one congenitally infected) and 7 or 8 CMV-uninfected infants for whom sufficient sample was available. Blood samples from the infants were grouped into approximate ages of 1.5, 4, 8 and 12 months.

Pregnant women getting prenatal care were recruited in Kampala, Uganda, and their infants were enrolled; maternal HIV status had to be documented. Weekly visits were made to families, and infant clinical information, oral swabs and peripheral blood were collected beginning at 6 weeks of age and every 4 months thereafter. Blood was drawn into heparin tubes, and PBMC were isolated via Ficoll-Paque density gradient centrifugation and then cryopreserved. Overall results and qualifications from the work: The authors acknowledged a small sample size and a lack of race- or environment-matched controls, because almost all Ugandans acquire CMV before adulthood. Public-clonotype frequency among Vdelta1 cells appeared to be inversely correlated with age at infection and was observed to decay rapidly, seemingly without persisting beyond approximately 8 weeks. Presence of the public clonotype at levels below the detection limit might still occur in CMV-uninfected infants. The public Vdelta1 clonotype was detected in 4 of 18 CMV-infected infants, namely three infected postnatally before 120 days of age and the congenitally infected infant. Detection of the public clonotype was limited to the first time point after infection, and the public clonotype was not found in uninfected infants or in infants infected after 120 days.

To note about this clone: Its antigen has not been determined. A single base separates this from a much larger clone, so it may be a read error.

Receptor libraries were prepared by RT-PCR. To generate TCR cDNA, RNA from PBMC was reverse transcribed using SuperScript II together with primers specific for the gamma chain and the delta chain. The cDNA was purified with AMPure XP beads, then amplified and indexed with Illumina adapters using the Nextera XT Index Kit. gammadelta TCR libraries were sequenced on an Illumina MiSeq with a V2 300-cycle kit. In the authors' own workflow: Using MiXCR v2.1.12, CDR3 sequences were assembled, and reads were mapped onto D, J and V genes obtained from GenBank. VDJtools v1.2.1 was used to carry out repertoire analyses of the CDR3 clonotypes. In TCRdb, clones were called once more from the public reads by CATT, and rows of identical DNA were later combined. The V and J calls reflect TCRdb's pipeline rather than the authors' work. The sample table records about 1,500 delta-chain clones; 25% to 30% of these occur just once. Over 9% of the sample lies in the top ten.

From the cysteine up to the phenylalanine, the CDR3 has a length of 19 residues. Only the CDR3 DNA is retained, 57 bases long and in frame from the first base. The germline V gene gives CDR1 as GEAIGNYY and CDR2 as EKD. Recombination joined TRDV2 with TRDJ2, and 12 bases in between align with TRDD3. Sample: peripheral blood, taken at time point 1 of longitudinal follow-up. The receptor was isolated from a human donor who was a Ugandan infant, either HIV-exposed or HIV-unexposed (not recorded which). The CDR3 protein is CARDTGKFWGIRATAQLFF. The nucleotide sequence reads TGTGCCCGTGACACCGGTAAGTTCTGGGGGATACGTGCGACAGCACAACTCTTCTTT.